These 10 T cell receptor beta chains were all obtained from the same sample, sequenced in a study of long-term antiretroviral therapy in people with HIV. Survey level was the resolution at which the v3.0 immunoSEQ assay ran. Libraries were prepared by immunoSEQ multiplex PCR; TCRdb keeps only in-frame clonotypes and omits some of them. The sample records about 24,000 clones, roughly 77% being singletons. The source material was unsorted PBMCs, sampled 4.4 years after starting antiretroviral therapy. Source of these receptors: a young man with HIV.

V and J are TRBV6-6 and TRBJ1-2; D is perhaps TRBD1 (5 bases). Germline CDR1 MNHNY, CDR2 SVGAGI (reference sequence). This CDR3 comprises 12 residues. V lost 7 bases to trimming and J lost 4 bases, with 10 bases between them. CDR3 bases: TGTGCCAGCACCGTAGACAGCTATGGCTACACCTTC. Translated, it gives CASTVDSYGYTF.

J is TRBJ1-1 and V is TRBV2, with D perhaps TRBD1 (6 bases). Trimming pared 1 base from V and 6 bases from J, leaving 21 bases between. CDR1 is SNHLY, CDR2 FYNNEI, per germline. This CDR3 is 17 amino acids long. This chain's CDR3 is CASSEVGTLISGPEAFF. CDR3 DNA: TGTGCCAGCAGTGAAGTCGGGACACTTATTTCCGGGCCTGAAGCTTTCTTT.

The gene calls are TRBV7-8 and TRBJ2-7, with D perhaps TRBD1 or TRBD2 (6 bases each). Germline CDR1 SGHVS, CDR2 FQNEAQ. The germline V and J ends were trimmed by 5 bases and 1 base, with 18 bases remaining between them. CDR3 size: 16 residues. CDR3: CASSPGGGHSSYEQYF. The CDR3 nucleotides read TGTGCCAGCAGCCCAGGAGGGGGACATTCATCCTACGAGCAGTACTTC.

Worth noting for this clone: A junction boundary mismatches the germline segment, possibly from a read error. The chain carries TRBV7-7 and TRBJ1-1; D gene uncertain. CDR3 length: 15 residues. Per the germline V gene, CDR1 is SSHAT and CDR2 is FNYEAQ (reference sequence). The CDR3 spells CASSPLTVMNTEAFF. CDR3 DNA sequence: TGTGCTAGCAGCCCACTCACAGTGATGAACACTGAAGCTTTCTTT.

The V gene is TRBV6-1, the J gene TRBJ1-4, with 7 bases matching TRBD1. This CDR3 region has 15 residues. V shed 1 base and J 8 bases; nucleotides not matched to a gene: 7. In germline, CDR1 is MNHNS, CDR2 SASEGT. CDR3 in DNA: TGTGCCAGCAGTGAAGAAGGGGGCGTCTCGGAAAAACTGTTTTTT. As protein: CASSEEGGVSEKLFF.

The rearrangement uses TRBV27 and TRBJ2-5, with 9 bases aligning to TRBD1. The CDR3 has 16 amino acids. The trim removed 5 bases at V and 3 bases at J, leaving 10 bases unmatched. The germline V gene encodes CDR1 MNHEY and CDR2 SMNVEV (reference sequence). DNA of the CDR3: TGTGCCAGCAGTCCCGTGATTGGGGACAGGGAAGAGACCCAGTACTTC. This encodes CASSPVIGDREETQYF.

The rearrangement links TRBV19 to TRBJ2-2; D is ambiguous. The CDR3 has 13 residues. The V end lost 5 bases, the J end lost 4 bases, and 8 bases lay between the germline ends. Germline loops: CDR1 LNHDA, CDR2 SQIVND (reference sequence). In DNA form, the CDR3 reads TGTGCCAGTAGTTCGGGCCCCACCGGGGAGCTGTTTTTT. Amino acid sequence: CASSSGPTGELFF.

This chain joins TRBV5-1 and TRBJ1-2, with 8 bases fitting TRBD1. Germline-derived CDR1 and CDR2 are SGHRS and YFSETQ. CDR3 length: 14 residues. V lost 0 bases, J lost 6 bases, and 4 bases stayed unmatched. The CDR3 loop reads CASSLDRGGNGYTF. CDR3 coding DNA: TGCGCCAGCAGCTTGGACAGGGGGGGGAATGGCTACACCTTC.

The CDR3 loop reads CASSILGGGTEAFF. For the CDR3, the DNA is TGTGCCAGTAGTATCCTAGGGGGTGGTACTGAAGCTTTCTTT. The chain couples TRBV19 to TRBJ1-1, with a weak D call TRBD1 (6 bases). Germline CDR1 and CDR2: LNHDA and SQIVND (reference sequence). The CDR3 loop spans 14 amino acids. V shed 3 bases and J shed 5 bases, with 13 bases lying between them.

The chain uses TRBV28 and TRBJ2-7, with 9 positions matching TRBD1. The CDR3 spans 15 residues. V shed 5 bases and J 3 bases; nucleotides not matched to a gene: 8. Germline V gene sequence: CDR1 MDHEN, CDR2 SYDVKM. This chain's CDR3 is CASSAQGQGDYEQYF. In nucleotides, the CDR3 is TGTGCCAGCAGTGCTCAGGGACAGGGAGACTACGAGCAGTACTTC.